These 11 T cell receptor beta chains originate from one sample sequenced in a study of T cell responses to AZD1222 COVID-19 vaccine. Measured with immunoSEQ multiplex PCR; TCRdb has only the in-frame clones, and not every one. Here the sample spans about 110,000 clones, about 86% being singletons. The sequences come from peripheral blood, collected on day 0 of AZD1222 vaccination. The receptors here all came from an adult in good health.

The chain joins TRBV27 to TRBJ2-5; 10 bases agree with TRBD2. The CDR3 spans 17 residues. J was trimmed by 4 bases and V by 1 base; bases with no gene match: 9. Per the germline V gene, CDR1 is MNHEY and CDR2 is SMNVEV (reference sequence). The CDR3 reads CASSLWRLAGPAETQYF. In nucleotides, the CDR3 is TGTGCCAGCAGTTTATGGAGACTAGCGGGTCCCGCAGAGACCCAGTACTTC.

V usage is TRBV5-4 and J usage is TRBJ1-2, with 10 positions matching TRBD1. The CDR3 runs to 13 residues. J was trimmed by 4 bases and V by 5 bases; bases with no gene match: 2. Per germline, CDR1 SGHNT and CDR2 YYREEE (reference sequence). CDR3 in DNA: TGTGCCAGCAGGCGGACAGGGGGCTATGGCTACACCTTC. Protein sequence: CASRRTGGYGYTF.

The rearrangement uses TRBV7-9 and TRBJ1-4; D not certain. The CDR3 spans 16 residues. The germline gives CDR1 SEHNR, CDR2 FQNEAQ (reference sequence). Between the trimmed V and J ends, which lost 2 bases and 4 bases, there was a span of 14 bases. In DNA form, the CDR3 reads TGTGCCAGCAGCTTACCTCCGAGCTCGGTTAATGAAAAACTGTTTTTT. Encoded protein: CASSLPPSSVNEKLFF.

J is TRBJ1-5 and V is TRBV19; D is perhaps TRBD1 (6 bases). Germline CDR1 LNHDA, CDR2 SQIVND (reference sequence). Trimming left V 11 bases short and J 1 base short, with 15 bases between. CDR3 length: 14 amino acids. This CDR3 reads CAGGVRGSNQPQHF. CDR3 bases: TGTGCCGGGGGTGTTAGGGGGAGCAATCAGCCCCAGCATTTT. The full variable domain, in which reference TRBV19 and TRBJ1-5 provide the parts outside the CDR3, is DGGITQSPKYLFRKEGQNVTLSCEQNLNHDAMYWYRQDPGQGLRLIYYSQIVNDFQKGDIAEGYSVSREKKESFPLTVTSAQKNPTAFYLCAGGVRGSNQPQHFGDGTRLSIL.

The V and J genes are TRBV30 and TRBJ1-1; D is possibly TRBD1 (5 bases). CDR3 length: 12 residues. Germline CDR1 reads GTSNPN; CDR2 reads SVGIG (reference sequence). The V and J ends lost 3 bases and 2 bases respectively, with 7 bases between them. CDR3 amino acids: CAWRDINTEAFF. The CDR3 coding sequence is TGTGCCTGGAGGGACATAAACACTGAAGCTTTCTTT. Full variable domain (missing parts from reference TRBV30 and TRBJ1-1): SQTIHQWPATLVQPVGSPLSLECTVEGTSNPNLYWYRQAAGRGLQLLFYSVGIGQISSEVPQNLSASRPQDRQFILSSKKLLLSDSGFYLCAWRDINTEAFFGQGTRLTVV.

V gene TRBV28 combines with J gene TRBJ2-1, with 7 bases fitting TRBD1. Germline values: CDR1 MDHEN, CDR2 SYDVKM. The V segment lost 5 bases and the J segment 3 bases; nucleotides outside the gene matches: 7. The CDR3 spans 15 residues. CDR3 sequence reads: CASSPGTEDYNEQFF. CDR3 sequence (DNA): TGTGCCAGCAGTCCCGGGACAGAGGACTACAATGAGCAGTTCTTC. Together with reference TRBV28 and TRBJ2-1, the CDR3 gives the full variable domain: DVKVTQSSRYLVKRTGEKVFLECVQDMDHENMFWYRQDPGLGLRLIYFSYDVKMKEKGDIPEGYSVSREKKERFSLILESASTNQTSMYLCASSPGTEDYNEQFFGPGTRLTVL.

This chain joins TRBV6-4 and TRBJ1-1, with D maybe TRBD1 (6 bases). V lost 2 bases, J lost 5 bases, and 15 bases lay in between. Germline-derived CDR1 and CDR2 are MRHNA and SNTAGT. This CDR3 region has 15 residues. This CDR3 reads CASSDVSTGRTEAFF. Here the CDR3 DNA reads TGTGCCAGCAGTGACGTTTCCACAGGGCGGACTGAAGCTTTCTTT.

This sequence joins TRBV13 and TRBJ2-1; D is undetermined. Trimming stripped 9 bases from V and 0 bases from J, with 18 bases between. The CDR3 has 16 amino acids. CDR1 is PRHDT, CDR2 FYEKMQ, per germline (reference sequence). In DNA form, the CDR3 reads TGTGCCAGTCCACCACCTGTCCCTCGCTCCTACAATGAGCAGTTCTTC. This codes for CASPPPVPRSYNEQFF.

The rearrangement joins TRBV5-5 to TRBJ1-5, with D uncertain. V dropped 10 bases and J dropped 4 bases, with 12 bases sitting between them. The CDR3 runs 12 residues. Per germline, CDR1 SGHKS and CDR2 YYEKEE (reference sequence). The CDR3 DNA reads as TGTGCCCCCAAAGCTCTAAATCAGCCCCAGCATTTT. Amino acid sequence: CAPKALNQPQHF.

The chain recombines TRBV25-1 with TRBJ2-3; the match to TRBD1 covers 8 bases. CDR1 is MGHDK and CDR2 is SYGVNS in the germline V gene. CDR3 length: 15 amino acids. The junction had 7 bases not matched to a gene; V was cut back by 8 bases and J by 0 bases. The CDR3 reads CASQRTGPSTDTQYF. CDR3 DNA sequence: TGTGCCAGCCAAAGGACAGGGCCTAGCACAGATACGCAGTATTTT.

The V call is TRBV23-1, the J call TRBJ2-7; TRBD1 matches at 9 bases. TRBV23-1 is an ORF, with its function uncertain. The V and J ends lost 2 bases and 13 bases, in that order; junction bases with no gene match: 9. CDR3 size: 13 residues. The CDR3 DNA reads TGCGCCAGCAGTCAACCCTGGGGGGACAGGGTCTACTTC. Protein sequence: CASSQPWGDRVYF.